This T cell receptor beta chain appears in the sequencing data of a study of blood T cell repertoires in COVID-19. Study as a whole: The study drew acute and convalescent COVID-19 samples from the United States, Italy and Spain. In each case, the material was cDNA or gDNA derived from T cells, B-cell-depleted T cells, or PBMCs.

In the study's own analysis: Estimates of nucleated cell counts were drawn from the amplification of reference gene primers. Clones were read by immunoSEQ multiplex PCR, and TCRdb kept only the in-frame ones, dropping some. The V and J calls and clone size were taken over from that table, and D and trimming were inferred from the DNA. The table shows about 360,000 clones, with about 88% occurring only once. The trim removed 4 bases at V and 1 base at J, leaving 4 bases unmatched. Germline loops: CDR1 SGHTA, CDR2 FQGNSA. The CDR3 consists of 15 residues. The clonotype comes from a human donor in a cohort sampled during active COVID-19. This chain uses TRBV7-2 with TRBJ2-1, with 7 bases aligning to TRBD2. Input material: peripheral blood. DNA for the CDR3: TGTGCCAGCAGCTCCGATAGCGGGTCCTACAATGAGCAGTTCTTC. This gives the protein CASSSDSGSYNEQFF.